A single sample gave rise to the 16 T cell receptor beta chains below, sequenced in a study of OX40 agonist ivuxolimab in advanced cancers. Libraries were prepared by immunoSEQ multiplex PCR; TCRdb keeps only in-frame clonotypes and omits some of them. This sample yields roughly 56,000 clones, of which 80% to 90% are seen a single time; roughly 4.8% belongs to the top ten. The input for sequencing was CD4+ or CD8+ T cells sorted from blood, taken in a trial of the OX40 agonist ivuxolimab. All receptors come from an adult with an advanced solid tumor such as melanoma, head and neck, liver or kidney cancer.

The V call is TRBV19, the J call TRBJ2-1; 11 positions match TRBD2. This CDR3 region has 16 residues. The germline gives CDR1 LNHDA, CDR2 SQIVND (reference sequence). The ends lost 2 bases at V and 7 bases at J; junction bases unmatched: 7. The CDR3 region has the DNA TGTGCCAGTAGTATAAGACTAGCGGGACTTAAGAATGAGCAGTTCTTC. It is translated as CASSIRLAGLKNEQFF.

The chain is built from TRBV5-4 and TRBJ2-5; the D gene is possibly TRBD1 (8 bases). CDR1 is SGHNT, CDR2 YYREEE, per germline (reference sequence). V was pared by 0 bases and J by 3 bases, with 12 bases between. The CDR3 is made up of 15 amino acids. CDR3 sequence reads: CASSLVTGGEETQYF. The CDR3 DNA is TGTGCCAGCAGCTTGGTCACAGGGGGGGAAGAGACCCAGTACTTC.

The chain uses TRBV7-8 and TRBJ1-1; D remains ambiguous. Per the germline V gene, CDR1 is SGHVS and CDR2 is FQNEAQ. CDR3 length: 14 amino acids. V lost 2 bases to trimming and J lost 0 bases, with 7 bases between them. The DNA for the CDR3 is TGTGCCAGCAGCTTATCCGGACTGAACACTGAAGCTTTCTTT. Translating it yields CASSLSGLNTEAFF.

The chain employs TRBV11-3 and TRBJ2-1, with a tentative D call TRBD2 (5 bases). The length of the CDR3 is 13 residues. From germline, CDR1 is SGHNT and CDR2 YENEEA. V lost 3 bases, J lost 8 bases, and 11 bases lay in between. DNA of the CDR3: TGTGCCAGCAGCTTGTCTAGCCCCGATGAGCAGTTCTTC. Translated, it gives CASSLSSPDEQFF. Supplemented by reference TRBV11-3 and TRBJ2-1, the full variable domain reads EAGVVQSPRYKIIEKKQPVAFWCNPISGHNTLYWYLQNLGQGPELLIRYENEEAVDDSQLPKDRFSAERLKGVDSTLKIQPAELGDSAVYLCASSLSSPDEQFFGPGTRLTVL.

This chain links TRBV23-1 with TRBJ2-7; perhaps TRBD1 as D (6 bases). TRBV23-1 is filed as an ORF, its function uncertain. V was cut by 1 base and J by 6 bases, with 7 bases left in between. This CDR3 is built from 12 residues. CDR3 residues: CASSQCRGEQYF. The CDR3 coding sequence is TGCGCCAGCAGTCAATGCAGGGGCGAGCAGTACTTC.

V and J are TRBV7-2 and TRBJ2-3; tentative D call: TRBD2 (6 bases). Germline CDR1 is SGHTA and CDR2 is FQGNSA. This CDR3 comprises 14 residues. The germline V and J ends were trimmed by 5 bases and 4 bases, with 13 bases remaining between them. CDR3 in amino acids: CASSPQAGPDTQYF. The CDR3 region has the DNA TGTGCCAGCAGCCCACAAGCGGGCCCAGATACGCAGTATTTT.

The gene calls are TRBV14 and TRBJ2-5; D remains unclear. The better agreement between TRBJ2-7 and the DNA end casts doubt on the J call. The CDR3 runs to 10 residues. Germline CDR1 is SGHDN and CDR2 is FVKESK. In DNA, the CDR3 is TGTGCCAGCGGAGACTACGAGCAGTACTTC. Protein sequence: CASGDYEQYF.

This clone was counted a single time. This rearrangement joins TRBV9 to TRBJ2-3, with 7 positions matching TRBD1. This CDR3 contains 15 residues. In germline, CDR1 is SGDLS, CDR2 YYNGEE. V trimming: 3 bases; J trimming: 6 bases; junction bases outside the gene matches: 10. CDR3 sequence (DNA): TGTGCCAGCAGCGCCGCGACAGGGCTCGGGGATACGCAGTATTTT. It codes for CASSAATGLGDTQYF.

The chain links TRBV5-1 to TRBJ2-3; D call uncertain. Germline V lookup: CDR1 SGHRS, CDR2 YFSETQ. The CDR3 spans 13 residues. V was trimmed by 4 bases and J by 3 bases, leaving 9 bases between them. CDR3 nucleotide sequence: TGCGCCAGCAGCGAAGCAGAAACAGATACGCAGTATTTT. Its translation: CASSEAETDTQYF.

This sequence joins TRBV14 and TRBJ2-1, with no clear D. From germline, CDR1 is SGHDN and CDR2 FVKESK. This CDR3 has 14 residues. Trimming pared 0 bases from V and 5 bases from J, leaving 8 bases between. The CDR3: CASSQDLVDNEQFF. The CDR3 region has the DNA TGTGCCAGCAGCCAAGATTTGGTTGACAATGAGCAGTTCTTC.

On this clone itself: At the DNA level, this CDR3 is encoded by other sequences in the same sample as well. The chain recombines TRBV5-4 with TRBJ1-2, with 7 bases identical to TRBD1. J gave up 6 bases and V 4 bases, and 18 bases lay outside the gene matches. Germline V gene data show CDR1 as SGHNT and CDR2 as YYREEE (reference sequence). The CDR3 length is 17 residues. CDR3 coding DNA: TGTGCCAGCAGCGTAGGGCCAGGGGGGACGGTCGGGGATGGCTACACCTTC. Translating it yields CASSVGPGGTVGDGYTF.

CDR3 sequence (DNA): TGTGCCAGCAGCCCTACTAGCGGGAGGGACAATGAGCAGTTCTTC. As protein: CASSPTSGRDNEQFF. The V gene is TRBV7-9, the J gene TRBJ2-1, with 13 bases fitting TRBD2. The CDR3 runs 15 residues. V gave up 5 bases and J gave up 5 bases; unmatched junction bases: 3. The germline V gene encodes CDR1 SEHNR and CDR2 FQNEAQ (reference sequence).

This chain joins TRBV2 and TRBJ2-7; possible D gene TRBD1, 6 bases. This CDR3 spans 12 amino acids. The germline CDR1 and CDR2 sequences are SNHLY and FYNNEI. Between the trimmed V and J ends, which lost 6 bases and 6 bases, there was a span of 12 bases. The CDR3 nucleotides are TGTGCCAGCAGAGAAAACAGGGTCGAGCAGTACTTC. Amino acid sequence: CASRENRVEQYF.

In its sample, this clone was seen once. The chain is built from TRBV7-9 and TRBJ2-2; TRBD1 might be the D (6 bases). Germline V lookup: CDR1 SEHNR, CDR2 FQNEAQ (reference sequence). Trimming cost V 11 bases and J 1 base, with 11 bases left between them. The CDR3 length is 13 residues. CDR3 protein: CAYRVENTGELFF. In nucleotides, the CDR3 is TGTGCCTACAGGGTGGAGAACACCGGGGAGCTGTTTTTT.

This clone appeared a few times. This chain links TRBV11-2 with TRBJ2-5; no firm D call. Germline V gives CDR1 SGHAT, CDR2 FQNNGV. V lost 1 base, J lost 5 bases, and 11 bases lay in between. The CDR3 contains 14 residues. The CDR3 DNA reads TGTGCCAGCAGCTTAGGCTACATTTCGGAGACCCAGTACTTC. Protein: CASSLGYISETQYF.

In DNA form, the CDR3 reads TGTGCCAGCAGCTTGGACGGGGGGTACTACGAGCAGTACTTC. Translated, it gives CASSLDGGYYEQYF. The chain is built from TRBV5-4 and TRBJ2-7; 7 bases align to TRBD2. The germline V gene encodes CDR1 SGHNT and CDR2 YYREEE (reference sequence). Trimming took 0 bases from V and 3 from J; bases not matched to a gene: 3. The CDR3 is made up of 14 amino acids.